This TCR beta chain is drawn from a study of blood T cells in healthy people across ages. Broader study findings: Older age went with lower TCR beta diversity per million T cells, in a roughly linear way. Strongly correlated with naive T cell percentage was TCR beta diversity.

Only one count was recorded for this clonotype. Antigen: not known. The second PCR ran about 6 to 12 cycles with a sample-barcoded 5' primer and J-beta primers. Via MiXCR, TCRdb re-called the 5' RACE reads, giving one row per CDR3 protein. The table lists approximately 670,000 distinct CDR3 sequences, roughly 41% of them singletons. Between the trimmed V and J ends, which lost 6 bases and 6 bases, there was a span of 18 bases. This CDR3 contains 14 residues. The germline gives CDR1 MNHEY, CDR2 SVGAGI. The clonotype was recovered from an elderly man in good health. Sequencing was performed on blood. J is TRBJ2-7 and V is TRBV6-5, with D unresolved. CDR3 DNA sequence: TGTGCCAGCAGGCCTCTAGGAATAGTAAGCGAGCAGTACTTC. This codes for CASRPLGIVSEQYF.